Reported below is one T cell receptor beta chain. Its antigen remains unidentified. Generated by immunoSEQ multiplex PCR, the TCRdb table keeps only in-frame clones and is missing some. The data contain about 83,000 clones, about 88% of them seen just once; the ten biggest clones take up under 0.9%. Excluded were patients having autoimmune disease history or systemic immunosuppression. This entry comes from a study of OX40 agonist ivuxolimab in advanced cancers. Study-level information: Patients received the agonistic anti-OX40 (CD134) antibody ivuxolimab. General study findings and limits: No antigen was identified for the clonally expanded peripheral T cells.

Germline V gene sequence: CDR1 MNHEY, CDR2 SMNVEV (reference sequence). Deletions cut 1 base from V and 7 bases from J, with 11 bases between. This CDR3 is built from 13 residues. This material consisted of CD4+ or CD8+ T cells sorted from blood, taken in a trial of the OX40 agonist ivuxolimab. J is TRBJ2-7 and V is TRBV27; D perhaps matches TRBD1 (6 bases). The source is an adult with an advanced solid tumor such as melanoma, head and neck, liver or kidney cancer. CDR3 sequence (DNA): TGTGCCAGCAGTTTATTTCGGACAGAAGAGCAGTACTTC. Its protein product is CASSLFRTEEQYF.